A single sample is the source of the 12 T cell receptor beta chains below, sequenced in a study of cytomegalovirus exposure and HLA in healthy donors. The PCR was carried out with 60 Vbeta primers and 13 Jbeta primers. Profiled with immunoSEQ multiplex PCR; TCRdb holds only in-frame clones, not every one. In the table there are over 150,000 clones, 65% to 85% of which are singletons. The sample was PBMCs. These receptors originate from a man in his late teens or twenties in good health and CMV-seronegative.

The genes are TRBV2 and TRBJ2-2, with 10 bases matching TRBD1. CDR3 size: 16 residues. The germline CDR1 and CDR2 sequences are SNHLY and FYNNEI. V dropped 5 bases and J dropped 5; count of bases not matched to a gene: 8. CDR3: CASSFRTGGGTGELFF. The CDR3 DNA is TGTGCCAGCAGTTTTAGGACAGGGGGGGGAACCGGGGAGCTGTTTTTT.

This rearrangement joins TRBV28 to TRBJ1-1; D might be TRBD1 (6 bases). Trimming removed 5 bases from V and 1 base from J, with 14 bases in between. CDR1 is MDHEN and CDR2 is SYDVKM in the germline V gene. The CDR3 extends over 15 amino acids. In nucleotides, the CDR3 is TGTGCCAGCAGTCCGGCGGGGGGCGGGAACACTGAAGCTTTCTTT. This codes for CASSPAGGGNTEAFF.

CDR3 coding DNA: TGTGCCAGCTCACGAAACCGGGACAGGTCGAACTACGAGCAGTACTTC. Translating it yields CASSRNRDRSNYEQYF. This chain uses TRBV18 with TRBJ2-7; TRBD1 matches at 8 bases. This CDR3 is 16 amino acids long. Per the germline V gene, CDR1 is KGHSH and CDR2 is LQKENI. V trimming: 4 bases; J trimming: 3 bases; junction bases outside the gene matches: 11.

This chain links TRBV7-2 with TRBJ2-3; D is ambiguous. The CDR3 length is 15 residues. V gave up 6 bases and J gave up 2 bases, with 15 bases separating them. The germline CDR1 and CDR2 sequences are SGHTA and FQGNSA. The CDR3 protein is CASRKSTIDTDTQYF. Here the CDR3 DNA reads TGTGCCAGCAGAAAAAGTACTATCGACACAGATACGCAGTATTTT.

The CDR3 DNA reads TGTGCCAGCAGCACCAACGGGGGAGGGACTGAAGCTTTCTTT. It yields the protein CASSTNGGGTEAFF. This chain joins TRBV11-2 and TRBJ1-1; possibly TRBD1 for D (5 bases). CDR1 is SGHAT, CDR2 FQNNGV, per germline. The V end lost 5 bases, the J end lost 5 bases, and 15 bases lay between the germline ends. CDR3 length: 14 residues.

This clone was counted a few times. The chain uses TRBV9 and TRBJ1-6, with TRBD1 identical over 7 bases. The CDR3 is made up of 14 amino acids. In germline, CDR1 is SGDLS, CDR2 YYNGEE. V lost 4 bases, J lost 7 bases, and 5 bases stayed unmatched. The CDR3 is CASSPQTGNSPLHF. The CDR3 coding sequence is TGTGCCAGCAGCCCTCAGACAGGGAATTCACCCCTCCACTTT.

This chain links TRBV5-1 with TRBJ2-1; tentative D call: TRBD2 (6 bases). The CDR3 has 13 residues. From germline, CDR1 is SGHRS and CDR2 YFSETQ. The V gene lost 0 bases and the J gene lost 9 bases, with 10 bases spanning the gap. The chain's CDR3 is CASSLVQGLEQFF. Here the CDR3 DNA reads TGCGCCAGCAGCTTGGTTCAGGGACTTGAGCAGTTCTTC.

This rearrangement joins TRBV18 to TRBJ1-1, with D unclear. This CDR3 region has 15 residues. Germline values: CDR1 KGHSH, CDR2 LQKENI. Trimming took 6 bases from V and 1 from J, leaving 15 bases between them. CDR3 region: CASSPPGFENTEAFF. CDR3 DNA sequence: TGTGCCAGCTCTCCCCCGGGTTTCGAGAACACTGAAGCTTTCTTT.

V is TRBV30 and J is TRBJ1-1; unclear D gene. Trimming removed 0 bases at V and 3 bases at J, with 5 bases between. The germline V gene has CDR1 GTSNPN and CDR2 SVGIG (reference sequence). This CDR3 region has 12 residues. The CDR3 DNA reads TGTGCCTGGAGTGTACTCTACACTGAAGCTTTCTTT. Residues: CAWSVLYTEAFF. Supplemented by reference TRBV30 and TRBJ1-1, the full variable domain reads SQTIHQWPATLVQPVGSPLSLECTVEGTSNPNLYWYRQAAGRGLQLLFYSVGIGQISSEVPQNLSASRPQDRQFILSSKKLLLSDSGFYLCAWSVLYTEAFFGQGTRLTVV.

This chain links TRBV18 with TRBJ2-3; no clear D gene. V was clipped by 0 bases and J by 5 bases, with 15 bases between them. Germline CDR1 is KGHSH and CDR2 is LQKENI. The CDR3 sequence is 16 residues long. The CDR3 region is CASSPPSDLAGDTQYF. Written as DNA, the CDR3 is TGTGCCAGCTCACCACCGAGCGACCTCGCCGGAGATACGCAGTATTTT.

The V gene is TRBV4-1, the J gene TRBJ1-1; TRBD1 is a possible D gene (5 bases). The CDR3 extends over 17 amino acids. V shed 4 bases and J shed 5 bases, with 23 bases lying between them. Looked up from germline, CDR1 is MGHRA and CDR2 is YSYEKL. The CDR3 region is CASSPGLGGSENTEAFF. CDR3 nucleotides: TGCGCCAGCAGCCCAGGGTTGGGAGGTTCTGAGAATACTGAAGCTTTCTTT.

This clone was detected once. The V call is TRBV10-3, the J call TRBJ2-7; 9 bases fit TRBD1. Looked up from germline, CDR1 is ENHRY and CDR2 is SYGVKD. The junction had 8 bases not matched to a gene; V was cut back by 8 bases and J by 6 bases. The CDR3 loop spans 13 amino acids. CDR3 region: CAIGRDRASEQYV. The CDR3 region has the DNA TGTGCCATCGGAAGGGACAGGGCATCCGAGCAGTACGTC.